This T cell receptor beta chain is from a study of control samples from healthy donors and cancer patients. The CDR3 length is 16 residues. Sequenced by immunoSEQ multiplex PCR; TCRdb stores in-frame clones only, minus some. The data contain about 160,000 clones, 94% of them singletons. The sample consisted of blood. The gene calls are TRBV21-1 and TRBJ2-7; the table names TRBD2, a call not compared with the DNA. TRBV21-1 corresponds to a pseudogene. The sequence was obtained from a middle-aged woman in good health. The CDR3 is CASSKEPLAGTYEQYF. For the CDR3, the DNA is TGTGCCAGCAGCAAAGAGCCTCTAGCGGGGACGTACGAGCAGTACTTC.